The next 22 T cell receptor beta chains were all read from a single sample in a study of PD-1 blockade in classical Hodgkin lymphoma. Sequenced by immunoSEQ multiplex PCR; TCRdb stores in-frame clones only, minus some. The sample holds some 96,000 clones, roughly 80% seen once. The patients all showed relapse after autologous stem cell transplantation, while their brentuximab vedotin exposure varied. The sequenced sample was peripheral blood mononuclear cells (PBMCs), obtained before the second cycle of nivolumab. All receptors come from a human donor with classical Hodgkin lymphoma.

The rearrangement uses TRBV7-9 and TRBJ2-3, with 10 bases that match TRBD1. The CDR3 extends over 15 amino acids. Trimming removed 8 bases from V and 7 bases from J; junction bases left unmatched: 12. The V gene's germline CDR1 is SEHNR and CDR2 FQNEAQ (reference sequence). In nucleotides, the CDR3 is TGTGCCAGCCTTTCCGGGACAGGGGAGTGGAATACGCAGTATTTT. Translating it yields CASLSGTGEWNTQYF.

This clone was seen more than once but under ten times. V gene TRBV9 combines with J gene TRBJ2-3; TRBD1 aligns across 8 bases. The CDR3 covers 15 residues. Germline CDR1 is SGDLS and CDR2 is YYNGEE. The V segment lost 2 bases and the J segment 2 bases; nucleotides outside the gene matches: 4. This CDR3 reads CASSVGTGITDTQYF. The CDR3 coding sequence is TGTGCCAGCAGCGTCGGGACAGGAATCACAGATACGCAGTATTTT.

Only one count was recorded for this clone. The chain employs TRBV10-3 and TRBJ2-2; 13 bases are a match to TRBD2. The CDR3 sequence is 20 residues long. Germline V gives CDR1 ENHRY, CDR2 SYGVKD. The trim removed 8 bases at V and 1 base at J, leaving 16 bases unmatched. As DNA, the CDR3 is TGTGCCATCTACGGCCCCCTCGGGACTAGCGGGACTAAGAACACCGGGGAGCTGTTTTTT. Residues: CAIYGPLGTSGTKNTGELFF.

This clone occurred once. The chain has TRBV10-1 and TRBJ1-2; 8 positions match TRBD1. Trimming took 2 bases from V and 2 from J; bases not matched to a gene: 10. Germline V gene sequence: CDR1 WNHNN, CDR2 SYGVQD (reference sequence). The CDR3 is made up of 17 amino acids. CDR3 protein: CASSERGGTGDNYGYTF. Written as DNA, the CDR3 is TGCGCCAGCAGTGAGAGGGGGGGGACAGGCGACAACTATGGCTACACCTTC.

This clone was counted between two and nine times. The chain links TRBV9 to TRBJ2-1, with 8 positions matching TRBD1. This CDR3 comprises 17 residues. V lost 3 bases to trimming and J lost 4 bases; unmatched junction nucleotides: 12. The germline V gene encodes CDR1 SGDLS and CDR2 YYNGEE. DNA for the CDR3: TGTGCCAGCAGCGCCACCCCCGGAGGGACAGGATACAATGAGCAGTTCTTC. Amino acids: CASSATPGGTGYNEQFF. The full variable domain, with the rest looked up from reference TRBV9 and TRBJ2-1, is DSGVTQTPKHLITATGQRVTLRCSPRSGDLSVYWYQQSLDQGLQFLIQYYNGEERAKGNILERFSAQQFPDLHSELNLSSLELGDSALYFCASSATPGGTGYNEQFFGPGTRLTVL.

The chain links TRBV7-2 to TRBJ1-5; D unclear. CDR1 and CDR2 from the germline V gene are SGHTA and FQGNSA. This CDR3 is 12 amino acids long. Trimming stripped 3 bases from V and 0 bases from J, with 0 bases between. CDR3 residues: CASSFSNQPQHF. CDR3 sequence (DNA): TGTGCCAGCAGCTTTAGCAATCAGCCCCAGCATTTT.

This chain uses TRBV2 with TRBJ2-7; 8 nucleotides agree with TRBD2. The CDR3 extends over 14 amino acids. Germline trimming cut 5 bases from V and 3 bases from J; bases unmatched to any gene: 6. From germline, CDR1 is SNHLY and CDR2 FYNNEI. CDR3 nucleotide sequence: TGTGCCAGCAGTTTAGCGGGAACCAACTACGAGCAGTACTTC. It codes for CASSLAGTNYEQYF.

This clone has a handful of counts. The chain uses TRBV4-1 and TRBJ2-1; no clear D gene. Trimming cost V 1 base and J 5 bases, with 9 bases left between them. Germline values: CDR1 MGHRA, CDR2 YSYEKL. This CDR3 has 14 amino acids. CDR3 region: CASSQGRPDNEQFF. CDR3 bases: TGCGCCAGCAGCCAAGGACGGCCGGACAATGAGCAGTTCTTC.

The J gene is TRBJ1-4, the V gene TRBV5-6; weak D call: TRBD1 (5 bases). The V end lost 0 bases, the J end lost 8 bases, and 11 bases lay between the germline ends. Germline-derived CDR1 and CDR2 are SGHDT and YYEEEE. The length of the CDR3 is 14 residues. For the CDR3, the DNA is TGTGCCAGCAGCTTGGCAGGGACTCAGGAAAAACTGTTTTTT. Amino acids: CASSLAGTQEKLFF. The full variable domain, its missing parts supplied by reference TRBV5-6 and TRBJ1-4, is DAGVTQSPTHLIKTRGQQVTLRCSPKSGHDTVSWYQQALGQGPQFIFQYYEEEERQRGNFPDRFSGHQFPNYSSELNVNALLLGDSALYLCASSLAGTQEKLFFGSGTQLSVL.

The chain recombines TRBV27 with TRBJ2-3, with TRBD2 identical over 12 bases. The CDR3 has 19 residues. V trimming: 2 bases; J trimming: 1 base; junction bases outside the gene matches: 10. Germline lookup yields CDR1 MNHEY and CDR2 SMNVEV (reference sequence). The CDR3 reads CASSLGGRLAGVGTDTQYF. The CDR3 nucleotides read TGTGCCAGCAGTTTAGGGGGGAGACTAGCGGGAGTGGGCACAGATACGCAGTATTTT.

The CDR3 loop is CATPGLAGVAPRGSYEQYF. The CDR3 nucleotides read TGTGCCACCCCGGGACTAGCGGGAGTAGCGCCCCGGGGCTCCTACGAGCAGTACTTC. V gene TRBV27 combines with J gene TRBJ2-7, with 14 positions matching TRBD2. Per germline, CDR1 MNHEY and CDR2 SMNVEV (reference sequence). The CDR3 consists of 19 residues. The V segment lost 10 bases and the J segment 0 bases; nucleotides outside the gene matches: 17.

The rearrangement uses TRBV29-1 and TRBJ2-5; 8 nucleotides align to TRBD1. Trimming removed 7 bases from V and 4 bases from J; junction bases left unmatched: 2. The V gene's germline CDR1 is SQVTM and CDR2 ANQGSEA. This CDR3 is 11 amino acids long. The CDR3 DNA follows: TGCAGCGCAGGGGGCTTAGAGACCCAGTACTTC. Its protein product is CSAGGLETQYF.

The rearrangement joins TRBV19 to TRBJ1-3; 7 nucleotides align to TRBD1. The CDR3 consists of 16 residues. Germline assignment: CDR1 LNHDA and CDR2 SQIVND (reference sequence). Unmatched junction bases numbered 7, after V lost 5 bases and J lost 0 bases. The CDR3 reads CASSLYGQVSGNTIYF. The CDR3 nucleotides read TGTGCCAGTAGTCTTTACGGACAGGTCTCTGGAAACACCATATATTTT.

V and J are TRBV7-9 and TRBJ2-5, with TRBD1 identical over 8 bases. This CDR3 is built from 16 residues. Germline V gives CDR1 SEHNR, CDR2 FQNEAQ (reference sequence). V trimming: 5 bases; J trimming: 4 bases; junction bases outside the gene matches: 12. CDR3 sequence (DNA): TGTGCCAGCAGCCCCAGGACAGGGTACGGTGGAGAGACCCAGTACTTC. Its protein product is CASSPRTGYGGETQYF.

This clone was seen just once. This sequence joins TRBV28 and TRBJ1-1, with no clear D. Per the germline V gene, CDR1 is MDHEN and CDR2 is SYDVKM. With 7 bases removed from V and 1 base from J, the gap between germline ends came to 16 bases. The CDR3 extends over 15 amino acids. The CDR3 DNA follows: TGTGCCAGCACCCCGCTTGGACGGGCGAACACTGAAGCTTTCTTT. Protein sequence: CASTPLGRANTEAFF.

The chain is built from TRBV11-2 and TRBJ2-2; D is perhaps TRBD1 (6 bases). The V gene lost 1 base and the J gene lost 6 bases, with 15 bases spanning the gap. Germline V gene sequence: CDR1 SGHAT, CDR2 FQNNGV. This CDR3 region has 16 residues. In DNA form, the CDR3 reads TGTGCCAGCAGCTTAGCCTCAGGGGCGGCTGCCGGGGAGCTGTTTTTT. Protein: CASSLASGAAAGELFF.

The chain is built from TRBV7-2 and TRBJ2-3, with TRBD2 matching 13 bases. The V and J ends lost 1 base and 2 bases, in that order; junction bases with no gene match: 3. The CDR3 covers 17 residues. CDR1 and CDR2 (germline): SGHTA, FQGNSA. CDR3 loop: CASSLGLAGGLTDTQYF. The DNA of the CDR3 is TGTGCCAGCAGCTTAGGACTAGCGGGAGGTCTCACAGATACGCAGTATTTT.

CDR3: CASSESLAGVGEQFF. The CDR3 DNA reads TGTGCCAGCAGTGAATCACTAGCGGGAGTCGGTGAGCAGTTCTTC. The gene calls are TRBV2 and TRBJ2-1; 11 positions match TRBD2. Germline CDR1 and CDR2: SNHLY and FYNNEI. With V trimmed by 2 bases and J by 9 bases, 6 bases remained unmatched. The CDR3 is 15 residues long.

V gene TRBV5-4 combines with J gene TRBJ2-2; 9 bases fit TRBD2. Germline trimming cut 4 bases from V and 7 bases from J; bases unmatched to any gene: 11. Germline V gene sequence: CDR1 SGHNT, CDR2 YYREEE (reference sequence). This CDR3 is 16 amino acids long. The CDR3 protein is CASSPLVAGASGELFF. The CDR3 DNA follows: TGTGCCAGCAGCCCCCTGGTAGCGGGAGCGAGCGGGGAGCTGTTTTTT.

The chain couples TRBV19 to TRBJ2-5; TRBD2 is a possible D gene (6 bases). The CDR3 has 13 residues. Germline V lookup: CDR1 LNHDA, CDR2 SQIVND (reference sequence). Trimming cost V 5 bases and J 2 bases, with 9 bases left between them. The CDR3 DNA reads TGTGCCAGTAGTCGGAGGGGACAAGAGACCCAGTACTTC. This sequence encodes CASSRRGQETQYF.

The chain combines TRBV6-5 with TRBJ2-1; 11 bases match TRBD2. The CDR3 has 15 amino acids. Germline V gene lookup returns CDR1 MNHEY and CDR2 SVGAGI. Trimming removed 2 bases from V and 7 bases from J; junction bases left unmatched: 4. In DNA form, the CDR3 reads TGTGCCAGCAGTTACCCGGGACTAGCGGAAAATGAGCAGTTCTTC. This translates into CASSYPGLAENEQFF.

The CDR3 nucleotides are TGTGCCAGCAGTTCCCGGACTAGCGGGAGTTTTTACGAGCAGTACTTC. This encodes CASSSRTSGSFYEQYF. The chain carries TRBV28 and TRBJ2-7; TRBD2 aligns across 13 bases. V lost 4 bases and J lost 4; bases outside the gene matches: 7. Per the germline V gene, CDR1 is MDHEN and CDR2 is SYDVKM. CDR3 size: 16 residues.